The rows below give T cell receptor beta chains drawn from one sample of a study of blood T cell repertoires in COVID-19. Assay: immunoSEQ multiplex PCR; the TCRdb copy retains only in-frame clones and omits some. The sample holds 150,000 or so clones, roughly 80% seen once. What was sequenced was peripheral blood. These receptors originate from a woman aged 45-65 years with active or convalescent COVID-19. CDR3s include the opening cysteine and the closing phenylalanine or tryptophan. D genes are given only for firm matches. The size of a clone is reported for some rows only, either as once, few or many, or as a class for expanded clones.

abundance	j_gene	v_gene	d_gene	CDR3aa	CDR3nt
.	TRBJ1-5	TRBV19	TRBD1	CASTPQGARGKPQHF	TGTGCCAGTACCCCCCAGGGGGCGCGGGGTAAGCCCCAGCATTTT
few	TRBJ1-1	TRBV5-1	TRBD1	CASSSGQGGTEAFF	TGCGCCAGCAGCTCGGGACAGGGAGGGACTGAAGCTTTCTTT
.	TRBJ1-4	TRBV5-6	.	CASSLGGGTTGEKLFF	TGTGCCAGCAGCTTAGGAGGCGGAACGACGGGGGAAAAACTGTTTTTT
.	TRBJ1-1	TRBV9	.	CASSARQANTEAFF	TGTGCCAGCAGCGCAAGACAGGCGAACACTGAAGCTTTCTTT
few	TRBJ2-2	TRBV10-3	TRBD1	CAIRQGDTGELFF	TGTGCCATCAGGCAGGGGGACACCGGGGAGCTGTTTTTT
once	TRBJ1-1	TRBV3-1/TRBV3-2	TRBD1	CASSQGVQGAYTEAFF	TGTGCCAGCAGCCAAGGCGTACAGGGGGCATATACTGAAGCTTTCTTT
.	TRBJ2-7	TRBV6-2/TRBV6-3	TRBD1	CASSWRRDSYEQYF	TGTGCCAGCAGTTGGCGTCGGGACAGCTACGAGCAGTACTTC
.	TRBJ1-1	TRBV18	TRBD1	CASSQGQAEWNTEAFF	TGTGCCAGCTCACAGGGACAGGCAGAGTGGAACACTGAAGCTTTCTTT
few	TRBJ1-2	TRBV27	.	CASSLWGGYGYTF	TGTGCCAGCAGTTTGTGGGGCGGCTATGGCTACACCTTC
.	TRBJ2-7	TRBV5-1	.	CASSLQTGVYEQYF	TGCGCCAGCAGCTTGCAGACAGGAGTCTACGAGCAGTACTTC
.	TRBJ1-5	TRBV6-4	TRBD1	CASSGGTGEGCNQPQHF	TGTGCCAGCAGTGGAGGGACAGGGGAAGGTTGCAATCAGCCCCAGCATTTT
.	TRBJ1-1	TRBV5-1	.	CASSSEAETEAFF	TGCGCCAGCAGCTCGGAGGCCGAGACTGAAGCTTTCTTT
.	TRBJ2-7	TRBV6-2/TRBV6-3	.	CASSSLQVSYEQYF	TGTGCCAGCAGTTCGCTTCAGGTTTCCTACGAGCAGTACTTC
.	TRBJ1-5	TRBV24-1	.	CATSDGGIQPQHF	TGTGCCACCAGTGACGGGGGAATCCAGCCCCAGCATTTT
.	TRBJ2-1	TRBV7-3	.	CASSLIGGSYNEQFF	TGTGCCAGCAGCTTAATAGGCGGCTCCTACAATGAGCAGTTCTTC
.	TRBJ2-7	TRBV20-1	.	CSASSRDVYEQYF	TGCAGTGCTAGTAGCCGAGATGTCTACGAGCAGTACTTC
.	TRBJ2-1	TRBV7-2	TRBD2	CASSLTLAGGGNEQFF	TGTGCCAGCAGCTTAACACTAGCGGGAGGAGGGAATGAGCAGTTCTTC
once	TRBJ2-7	TRBV4-3	.	CASSQVLQQGEQYF	TGCGCCAGCAGCCAAGTTCTCCAACAGGGCGAGCAGTACTTC
few	TRBJ2-1	TRBV12-5	TRBD2	CASGLGGQRGEQFF	TGTGCTAGTGGTTTGGGGGGTCAGCGGGGAGAGCAGTTCTTC
.	TRBJ1-3	TRBV28	.	CASSLLAISGNTIYF	TGTGCCAGCAGTTTATTGGCCATCTCTGGAAACACCATATATTTT
.	TRBJ1-2	TRBV12-3/TRBV12-4	.	CASSREGSHGYTF	TGTGCCAGCAGCCGGGAGGGGTCCCATGGCTACACCTTC
.	TRBJ1-4	TRBV9	.	CASSPETGVGEKLFF	TGTGCCAGCAGCCCCGAGACCGGGGTTGGCGAAAAACTGTTTTTT
.	TRBJ1-2	TRBV10-3	TRBD1	CAISPGQGGMGYGYTF	TGTGCCATCAGCCCGGGACAGGGAGGGATGGGCTATGGCTACACCTTC
.	TRBJ2-5	TRBV11-2	TRBD2	CASRRPGLAGGRETQYF	TGTGCCAGCAGACGACCGGGACTAGCGGGAGGAAGGGAGACCCAGTACTTC
.	TRBJ2-4	TRBV2	.	CASRYREGNIQYF	TGTGCCAGCAGGTACAGGGAGGGAAACATTCAGTACTTC
.	TRBJ1-4	TRBV7-6	TRBD1	CASSRNRGYNEKLFF	TGTGCCAGCAGCCGAAACAGGGGCTATAATGAAAAACTGTTTTTT
.	TRBJ1-2	TRBV7-2	.	CASSLGGIKNYGYTF	TGTGCCAGCAGCTTAGGCGGCATAAAGAACTATGGCTACACCTTC
.	TRBJ2-1	TRBV7-2	TRBD2	CASSKIAGSYNEQFF	TGTGCCAGCAGCAAGATAGCGGGCTCCTACAATGAGCAGTTCTTC
.	TRBJ1-1	TRBV20-1	.	CSASQGTEAFF	TGCAGTGCAAGCCAGGGTACTGAAGCTTTCTTT
.	TRBJ1-5	TRBV18	.	CASSPGLRQPQHF	TGTGCCAGCTCACCAGGGTTGCGGCAGCCCCAGCATTTT
.	TRBJ2-2	TRBV2	.	CASVRDKGTGELFF	TGTGCCAGCGTCCGGGACAAAGGGACCGGGGAGCTGTTTTTT
.	TRBJ1-5	TRBV2	.	CASTPQRHRLAQHF	TGTGCCAGCACCCCCCAGCGACACAGGTTGGCCCAGCATTTT
.	TRBJ2-3	TRBV2	TRBD1	CASSERTGSTDTQYF	TGTGCCAGCAGTGAAAGGACAGGTAGCACAGATACGCAGTATTTT
.	TRBJ1-1	TRBV19	TRBD1	CASSPNDRVNTEAFF	TGTGCCAGTAGTCCCAACGACAGGGTAAACACTGAAGCTTTCTTT
.	TRBJ2-3	TRBV19	TRBD2	CASSIAIAGLPSTDTQYF	TGTGCCAGTAGTATCGCGATAGCGGGCCTTCCTAGCACAGATACGCAGTATTTT
.	TRBJ2-7	TRBV5-4	.	CASSRGGNEQYF	TGTGCCAGCAGCCGGGGAGGAAACGAGCAGTACTTC
.	TRBJ2-4	TRBV7-8	TRBD2	CASSGTSGGRQYF	TGTGCCAGCAGCGGGACTAGCGGGGGCCGACAGTACTTC
.	TRBJ2-1	TRBV6-9	TRBD2	CASFSSGRINEQFF	TGTGCCAGCTTTAGCAGCGGGAGAATCAATGAGCAGTTCTTC